This paragraph covers one T cell receptor beta chain sequence. Its specificity is unknown. The sample comes from a study of regulatory T cells in long-lasting Graves disease. Indicated time point: persistent/refractory GD, antithyroid drugs over 5 years with positive TRAb. RNA extracted from PBMCs served as the sequencing template. An endocrinology department in Xi'an, China, recruited the patients. The germline CDR1 and CDR2 sequences are SGHAT and FQNNGV. The V gene lost 0 bases and the J gene lost 3 bases, with 6 bases spanning the gap. The CDR3 totals 13 residues. Combining iRepertoire HTBI primers with Arm-PCR of CDR3 regions, the authors built TCR beta libraries. Under the authors' procedure: Samples jointly harbored 60 to 70 TRBV and about 14 TRBJ segments. From the multiplex PCR reads, TCRdb called clonotypes with MiXCR, one entry per CDR3 protein. Clone size and V and J calls follow TCRdb, not the original study. The sample shows hundreds of thousands of distinct CDR3 sequences, roughly 21% of them seen only once.

General study results and limits: Few sampled subjects may have lowered accuracy. Segments TRBV28, TRBJ1-2 and TRBJ2-5 showed preferential usage in persistent disease.

The clonotype was recovered from a female donor with Graves disease. The rearrangement joins TRBV11-2 to TRBJ2-7; D remains unclear. The sample was peripheral blood mononuclear cells (PBMCs), taken when the disease was refractory, from a patient treated with antithyroid drugs. The CDR3 DNA reads TGTGCCAGCAGCTTAGAATTAATCTACGAGCAGTACTTC. This translates into CASSLELIYEQYF.